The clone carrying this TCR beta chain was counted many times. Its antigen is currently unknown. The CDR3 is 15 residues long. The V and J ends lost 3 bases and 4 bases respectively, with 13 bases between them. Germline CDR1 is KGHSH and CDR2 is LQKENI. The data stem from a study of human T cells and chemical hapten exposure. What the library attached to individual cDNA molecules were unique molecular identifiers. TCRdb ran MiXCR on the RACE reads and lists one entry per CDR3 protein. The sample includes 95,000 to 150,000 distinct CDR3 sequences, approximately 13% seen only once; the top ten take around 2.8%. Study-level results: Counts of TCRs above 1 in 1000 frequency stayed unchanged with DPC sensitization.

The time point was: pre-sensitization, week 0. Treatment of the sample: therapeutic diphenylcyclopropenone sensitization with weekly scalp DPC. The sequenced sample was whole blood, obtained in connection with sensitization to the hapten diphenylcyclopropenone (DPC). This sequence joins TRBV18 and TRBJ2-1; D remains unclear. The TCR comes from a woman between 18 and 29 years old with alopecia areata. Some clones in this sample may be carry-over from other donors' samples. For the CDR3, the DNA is TGTGCCAGCTCACCGCGTGATAGCCTTTACAATGAGCAGTTCTTC. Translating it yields CASSPRDSLYNEQFF.